This TCR beta chain was sequenced during a study of T-cell memory formation after mild COVID-19. Study details: Largely donor-specific sequence clusters came from two donors.

From the 5' RACE reads, TCRdb called clonotypes with MiXCR, one entry per CDR3 protein. The sample has about 340,000 distinct CDR3 sequences; 10% to 15% are singletons. With V trimmed by 5 bases and J by 7 bases, 9 bases remained unmatched. This CDR3 is built from 15 residues. Germline values: CDR1 SNHLY, CDR2 FYNNEI. The clonotype originates from a young man who had mild COVID-19 (a few samples of this study predate the infection). Cell type and time point are not known. Sequencing was done on a sample of PBMCs or a T cell subset sorted from them (not recorded which). The chain links TRBV2 to TRBJ2-4; 9 bases are shared with TRBD2. The CDR3 protein is CASSYPGGGANIQYF. The CDR3, as DNA: TGTGCCAGCAGTTACCCAGGCGGGGGGGCTAACATTCAGTACTTC.